Here is one T cell receptor (beta chain) with its context. Antigen unknown. These data come from a study of T cell responses to AZD1222 COVID-19 vaccine. Germline trimming cut 3 bases from V and 4 bases from J; bases unmatched to any gene: 8. This CDR3 spans 14 amino acids. Germline V lookup: CDR1 DFQATT, CDR2 SNEGSKA (reference sequence). Some clones are missing from TCRdb's copy, which holds only in-frame ones; the method was immunoSEQ multiplex PCR. The sample consists of approximately 67,000 clones, around 84% of them appearing once. General observations from the study: Baseline seropositives among AZD1222 recipients totaled only five or six. CD4 TCRs covered the whole spike, strongest at regions 160-218 and 743-854. Vaccination with two AZD1222 doses was followed by a rise in Spike-specific TCR breadth and depth.

This clonotype originated in an adult in good health. The sequenced sample was peripheral blood, obtained on day 0 of AZD1222 vaccination. J is TRBJ1-2 and V is TRBV20-1; 7 bases map to TRBD1. The DNA of the CDR3 is TGCAGTGCTAGTAGGACAGGCCGGGGCTATGGCTACACCTTC. It specifies CSASRTGRGYGYTF.